A single sample is the source of the 9 T cell receptor beta chains below, sequenced in a study of T cell responses to AZD1222 COVID-19 vaccine. Only in-frame clones appear in the TCRdb table, and some are missing; sequencing was by immunoSEQ multiplex PCR. The top ten clones hold roughly half of a sample with tens of thousands of clones, 83% of them seen once. The sample here was peripheral blood, taken on day 0 of AZD1222 vaccination. The receptors originated from an adult in good health.

There are a few counts of this clone. It is unclear where the CDR3 begins or ends on the DNA, so no DNA is shown, and the CDR3 is as TCRdb lists it. The gene calls are TRBV21-1 and TRBJ1-1; the table's D call TRBD1 went unverified against the DNA. TRBV21-1 is a pseudogene locus. The CDR3 totals 19 residues, both ends included. CDR3 sequence: CASRALSGTGYSCGTEAFF.

This clone was seen only a few times. Other DNA sequences within the sample encode an identical CDR3. The chain uses TRBV7-9 and TRBJ2-2; D call uncertain. Trimming stripped 1 base from V and 6 bases from J, with 3 bases between. The CDR3 is made up of 12 amino acids. Germline V gene lookup returns CDR1 SEHNR and CDR2 FQNEAQ (reference sequence). CDR3 amino acids: CASSLGPGELFF. The CDR3 DNA reads TGTGCCAGCAGCTTAGGTCCCGGGGAGCTGTTTTTT.

V is TRBV4-1 and J is TRBJ2-1, with D perhaps assigned TRBD1 or TRBD2 (5 bases each). The V end was cut by 5 bases, the J end by 5 bases, with 16 bases between. CDR1 MGHRA and CDR2 YSYEKL come from the germline V gene. The length of the CDR3 is 15 residues. The CDR3 DNA sequence: TGCGCCAGCAGCGGGACGATTGGGCTAAACAATGAGCAGTTCTTC. This gives the protein CASSGTIGLNNEQFF.

The sample holds one count of this clone. J is TRBJ1-5 and V is TRBV6-5; the match to TRBD1 covers 9 bases. Trimming removed 2 bases from V and 6 bases from J; junction bases left unmatched: 5. Germline assignment: CDR1 MNHEY and CDR2 SVGAGI. The length of the CDR3 is 15 residues. The CDR3 nucleotides are TGTGCCAGCAGTTACGCAGGACAGGGGACTCAGCCCCAGCATTTT. Amino acid sequence: CASSYAGQGTQPQHF.

The gene calls are TRBV4-3 and TRBJ2-7; D unresolved. Germline V gene sequence: CDR1 LGHNA, CDR2 YSLEER. The CDR3 runs to 15 residues. Trimming removed 0 bases from V and 2 bases from J, with 11 bases in between. DNA of the CDR3: TGCGCCAGCAGCCAAGATTTAGGGCTTGCCTACGAGCAGTACTTC. Its translation: CASSQDLGLAYEQYF.

The chain employs TRBV6-1 and TRBJ1-1, with D maybe TRBD1 (5 bases). Trimming stripped 1 base from V and 2 bases from J, with 17 bases between. The CDR3 runs 17 residues. Germline V gives CDR1 MNHNS, CDR2 SASEGT. The CDR3 bases are TGTGCCAGCAGTGAAGATCATGTGCGGGGCCTTAACACTGAAGCTTTCTTT. Translating gives CASSEDHVRGLNTEAFF.

The gene calls are TRBV7-2 and TRBJ1-2; TRBD1 is a possible D gene (6 bases). V was pared by 1 base and J by 7 bases, with 13 bases between. Germline V lookup: CDR1 SGHTA, CDR2 FQGNSA. The CDR3 sequence is 14 residues long. The CDR3, as DNA: TGTGCCAGCAGCTTAGGACCAGGGGTCAGTGGCTACACCTTC. Amino acid sequence: CASSLGPGVSGYTF.

The V and J genes are TRBV27 and TRBJ1-3; D may be TRBD1 (5 bases). V lost 5 bases, J lost 2 bases, and 7 bases lay in between. Germline assignment: CDR1 MNHEY and CDR2 SMNVEV (reference sequence). The CDR3 has 13 amino acids. Written as DNA, the CDR3 is TGTGCCAGCAGTCTCAGGGCTGGAAACACCATATATTTT. This translates into CASSLRAGNTIYF.

The chain employs TRBV19 and TRBJ1-5, with 7 bases matching TRBD1. The CDR3 spans 14 residues. The germline gives CDR1 LNHDA, CDR2 SQIVND (reference sequence). Trimming at V came to 5 bases and at J to 1 base, leaving 2 bases not matched to a gene. CDR3 protein: CASSGTESNQPQHF. The CDR3 nucleotides are TGTGCCAGTAGTGGGACAGAAAGCAATCAGCCCCAGCATTTT.